Sequencing of this T cell receptor beta chain was carried out in a study of shared clonotypes between healthy human individuals. The CDR3 loop spans 16 amino acids. V dropped 5 bases and J dropped 8; count of bases not matched to a gene: 9. Germline V gene lookup returns CDR1 SGHTA and CDR2 FQGTGA. Assay used: immunoSEQ multiplex PCR; TCRdb lists only in-frame clones, some missing. The sample includes over 1.4 million clones, approximately 97% of them seen just once. The sequence came from a man younger than 40 in good health. The chain recombines TRBV7-3 with TRBJ2-1, with 13 bases that match TRBD2. Specimen: naive CD4+ T cells sorted from blood. The subset here: CD45RA+ positively selected. CDR3 DNA sequence: TGTGCCAGCAGCACCCGGACTAGCGGGAGCTCGGATGAGCAGTTCTTC. It specifies CASSTRTSGSSDEQFF.